This TCR beta chain was found in a study of graft-versus-host responses after intestinal transplantation. Study-level background: Transplant recipients had multivisceral, liver-intestinal, or isolated intestinal grafts. Induction with anti-thymocyte globulin, then tacrolimus and steroids for roughly 3 years, was given to all recipients. The study, taken as a whole, reports: The recipient marrow held GvH clones, and some of them showed up first in ileum or blood. Early post-transplant HvG declines showed an association with peak circulating GvH clone levels.

As concerns this clone: The antigen is not known.

The V gene end was trimmed by 0 bases and the J gene end by 6 bases; junction bases not matched to a gene: 3. Germline CDR1 and CDR2: SEHNR and FQNEAQ (reference sequence). CDR3 length equals 14 residues. Assay: immunoSEQ multiplex PCR; the TCRdb copy retains only in-frame clones and omits some. The data contain 80,000 to 95,000 clones, roughly 91% of them singletons. Specimen: unstimulated CD8+ T cells sorted from spleen or lymph node cells, collected before intestinal transplant. The TCR was taken from a human donor who received an intestinal transplant. V and J are TRBV7-9 and TRBJ1-1; 8 nucleotides line up with TRBD1. The CDR3 DNA reads TGTGCCAGCAGCTTAGCGCCGACAGGGGCTGAAGCTTTCTTT. Protein sequence: CASSLAPTGAEAFF.